Below, 25 T cell receptor beta chains from the same sample are listed, as sequenced in a study of shared clonotypes between healthy human individuals. The method was immunoSEQ multiplex PCR; TCRdb's version includes in-frame clones alone and lacks a portion of them. The sample carries under 600,000 clones, approximately 94% recorded once. What was sequenced was naive CD4+ T cells sorted from blood. As to subset: CD45RA+ positively selected. These receptors were taken from a woman in her twenties or thirties in good health.

V gene TRBV4-2 combines with J gene TRBJ2-6, with 7 bases fitting TRBD1. This CDR3 comprises 17 residues. The germline V gene has CDR1 LGHNA and CDR2 YNFKEQ. Unmatched junction bases numbered 7, after V lost 4 bases and J lost 1 base. The DNA of the CDR3 is TGTGCCAGCAGCCCGACAGGGTTTGGTTCTGGGGCCAACGTCCTGACTTTC. Translating it yields CASSPTGFGSGANVLTF.

The genes are TRBV19 and TRBJ2-7; D remains unclear. Per the germline V gene, CDR1 is LNHDA and CDR2 is SQIVND (reference sequence). Trimming shortened V by 5 bases and J by 0 bases, and 11 bases separated the two germline ends. The CDR3 length is 14 residues. Here the CDR3 reads CASSHHYNSYEQYF. The CDR3 DNA sequence: TGTGCCAGTAGTCACCACTATAACTCCTACGAGCAGTACTTC.

The gene calls are TRBV4-1 and TRBJ2-5; D may be TRBD2 (7 bases). CDR3 size: 15 residues. The V gene lost 1 base and the J gene lost 5 bases, with 14 bases spanning the gap. Germline CDR1 MGHRA, CDR2 YSYEKL. CDR3 DNA: TGCGCCAGCAGCCAAGCTCGGACTAGGGGGGAGACCCAGTACTTC. Its protein is CASSQARTRGETQYF.

The J gene is TRBJ2-4, the V gene TRBV28, with unresolved D. CDR1 is MDHEN, CDR2 SYDVKM, per germline. The CDR3 is made up of 16 amino acids. Deletions cut 5 bases from V and 1 base from J, with 15 bases between. DNA of the CDR3: TGTGCCAGCAGTGCCCTGGTTGTTAGGGCCAAAAACATTCAGTACTTC. It encodes CASSALVVRAKNIQYF. The full variable domain, its missing parts supplied by reference TRBV28 and TRBJ2-4, is DVKVTQSSRYLVKRTGEKVFLECVQDMDHENMFWYRQDPGLGLRLIYFSYDVKMKEKGDIPEGYSVSREKKERFSLILESASTNQTSMYLCASSALVVRAKNIQYFGAGTRLSVL.

The gene calls are TRBV19 and TRBJ2-7; 9 nucleotides line up with TRBD1. The J segment lost 7 bases and the V segment lost 5 bases, leaving 9 bases of the junction unmatched. Germline V gene data show CDR1 as LNHDA and CDR2 as SQIVND (reference sequence). The CDR3 sequence is 14 residues long. In nucleotides, the CDR3 is TGTGCCAGTAGTCAAAAAACAGGGGGCCGGGAGCAGTACTTC. As protein: CASSQKTGGREQYF. Using reference TRBV19 and TRBJ2-7 for the parts outside the CDR3, the full variable domain is DGGITQSPKYLFRKEGQNVTLSCEQNLNHDAMYWYRQDPGQGLRLIYYSQIVNDFQKGDIAEGYSVSREKKESFPLTVTSAQKNPTAFYLCASSQKTGGREQYFGPGTRLTVT.

The chain employs TRBV5-5 and TRBJ2-7; tentative D call: TRBD2 (6 bases). Trimming shortened V by 4 bases and J by 0 bases, and 8 bases separated the two germline ends. The CDR3 covers 13 residues. CDR1 is SGHKS and CDR2 is YYEKEE in the germline V gene (reference sequence). The CDR3 is CASSKTSSYEQYF. In DNA form, the CDR3 reads TGTGCCAGCAGCAAGACTAGCTCCTACGAGCAGTACTTC.

This chain uses TRBV7-9 with TRBJ2-3, with D possibly being TRBD2 (6 bases). Germline V gene data show CDR1 as SEHNR and CDR2 as FQNEAQ (reference sequence). The V gene lost 3 bases and the J gene lost 0 bases, with 16 bases spanning the gap. The CDR3 has 17 amino acids. The CDR3, as DNA: TGTGCCAGCAGCTTTTTCGTCGGCGGGACTAGCACAGATACGCAGTATTTT. It codes for CASSFFVGGTSTDTQYF.

The chain joins TRBV7-9 to TRBJ2-1, with TRBD1 as a possible D gene (5 bases). Trimming left V 3 bases short and J 1 base short, with 7 bases between. The CDR3 extends over 14 amino acids. Germline-derived CDR1 and CDR2 are SEHNR and FQNEAQ (reference sequence). The chain's CDR3 is CASSFDSSYNEQFF. The CDR3 bases are TGTGCCAGCAGCTTTGACAGTTCCTACAATGAGCAGTTCTTC.

The chain couples TRBV5-6 to TRBJ2-7, with D possibly matching TRBD2 (6 bases). Trimming left V 3 bases short and J 5 bases short, with 15 bases between. The germline V gene encodes CDR1 SGHDT and CDR2 YYEEEE. The CDR3 runs 14 residues. CDR3 in DNA: TGTGCCAGCAGCTCCTTGAGCCGGGGGAACGAGCAGTACTTC. This encodes CASSSLSRGNEQYF. Full variable domain (missing parts from reference TRBV5-6 and TRBJ2-7): DAGVTQSPTHLIKTRGQQVTLRCSPKSGHDTVSWYQQALGQGPQFIFQYYEEEERQRGNFPDRFSGHQFPNYSSELNVNALLLGDSALYLCASSSLSRGNEQYFGPGTRLTVT.

The chain employs TRBV7-2 and TRBJ1-6; tentatively, D is TRBD1 (5 bases). The CDR3 runs to 15 residues. Germline V gene data show CDR1 as SGHTA and CDR2 as FQGNSA. Trimming stripped 5 bases from V and 7 bases from J, with 15 bases between. In DNA form, the CDR3 reads TGTGCCAGCAGCCCTAGGACACCCAAGAATTCACCCCTCCACTTT. It translates to CASSPRTPKNSPLHF.

V usage is TRBV28 and J usage is TRBJ2-4; 11 nucleotides match TRBD1. The CDR3 has 15 amino acids. Looked up from germline, CDR1 is MDHEN and CDR2 is SYDVKM. After removal of 8 bases from V and 1 base from J, the junction contained 4 bases not matched to a gene. The CDR3 spells CASGDRGEAKNIQYF. The CDR3 DNA is TGTGCCAGCGGGGACAGGGGGGAGGCCAAAAACATTCAGTACTTC.

The chain links TRBV15 to TRBJ2-1; D uncertain. CDR1 is LNHNV and CDR2 is YYDKDF in the germline V gene (reference sequence). The CDR3 covers 15 residues. The V end lost 1 base, the J end lost 6 bases, and 13 bases lay between the germline ends. For the CDR3, the DNA is TGTGCCACCAGCAGAGTCGAGGCTGGCCTCAATGAGCAGTTCTTC. It is translated as CATSRVEAGLNEQFF.

The rearrangement uses TRBV27 and TRBJ2-6, with D possibly being TRBD1 (6 bases). V was shortened by 1 base and J by 4 bases, with 14 bases between the two germline ends. Germline V gives CDR1 MNHEY, CDR2 SMNVEV (reference sequence). There are 17 residues in the CDR3. CDR3 sequence (DNA): TGTGCCAGCAGTTTATTGACAGGACCTCGAGGGGCCAACGTCCTGACTTTC. Encoded protein: CASSLLTGPRGANVLTF.

The CDR3 protein is CASSLGATTETQYF. The DNA of the CDR3 is TGTGCCAGCAGCTTGGGGGCCACAACGGAGACCCAGTACTTC. The chain is built from TRBV5-6 and TRBJ2-5; no definite D call. Trimming removed 0 bases from V and 5 bases from J, with 11 bases in between. Germline V gene data show CDR1 as SGHDT and CDR2 as YYEEEE. The CDR3 contains 14 residues.

The chain links TRBV6-1 to TRBJ2-1, with 7 bases identical to TRBD2. The V segment lost 1 base and the J segment 3 bases; nucleotides outside the gene matches: 9. Per the germline V gene, CDR1 is MNHNS and CDR2 is SASEGT. The CDR3 sequence is 17 residues long. The CDR3 DNA reads TGTGCCAGCAGTGAAGTAAACGGGAGGCCGCTCTACAATGAGCAGTTCTTC. Its protein is CASSEVNGRPLYNEQFF.

The rearrangement joins TRBV7-9 to TRBJ2-7; 11 nucleotides match TRBD2. Trimming took 5 bases from V and 7 from J; bases not matched to a gene: 13. CDR1 is SEHNR, CDR2 FQNEAQ, per germline (reference sequence). The CDR3 has 16 amino acids. The CDR3 coding sequence is TGTGCCAGCAGCCTTACCGGACTAGCGGGTGGGGGGGAGCAGTACTTC. This translates into CASSLTGLAGGGEQYF. Using reference TRBV7-9 and TRBJ2-7 for the parts outside the CDR3, the full variable domain is DTGVSQNPRHKITKRGQNVTFRCDPISEHNRLYWYRQTLGQGPEFLTYFQNEAQLEKSRLLSDRFSAERPKGSFSTLEIQRTEQGDSAMYLCASSLTGLAGGGEQYFGPGTRLTVT.

The CDR3 region is CASSLKVEQYF. CDR3 sequence (DNA): TGTGCCAGCAGCTTGAAAGTCGAGCAGTACTTC. The chain uses TRBV7-2 and TRBJ2-5; D remains unclear. TRBJ2-7 explains the end of the DNA better; the J call may be wrong. Germline loops: CDR1 SGHTA, CDR2 FQGNSA. The CDR3 totals 11 residues.

The chain joins TRBV5-5 to TRBJ2-7; D gene ambiguous. Trimming pared 2 bases from V and 2 bases from J, leaving 5 bases between. CDR1 and CDR2 from the germline V gene are SGHKS and YYEKEE (reference sequence). This CDR3 has 12 residues. The chain's CDR3 is CASSFFPYEQYF. DNA for the CDR3: TGTGCCAGCAGCTTCTTTCCCTACGAGCAGTACTTC. Looking up the rest from reference TRBV5-5 and TRBJ2-7 gives the full variable domain: DAGVTQSPTHLIKTRGQQVTLRCSPISGHKSVSWYQQVLGQGPQFIFQYYEKEERGRGNFPDRFSARQFPNYSSELNVNALLLGDSALYLCASSFFPYEQYFGPGTRLTVT.

This chain uses TRBV28 with TRBJ2-5; D gene uncertain. Germline CDR1 and CDR2: MDHEN and SYDVKM. The CDR3 is made up of 14 amino acids. V lost 10 bases and J 0 bases, leaving 15 bases between the germline ends. CDR3 region: CATKPADNQETQYF. CDR3 in DNA: TGTGCCACTAAACCGGCAGACAACCAAGAGACCCAGTACTTC.

The chain has TRBV13 and TRBJ2-1, with 8 bases lining up with TRBD2. CDR1 PRHDT and CDR2 FYEKMQ come from the germline V gene (reference sequence). The length of the CDR3 is 15 residues. V lost 2 bases to trimming and J lost 4 bases; unmatched junction nucleotides: 4. CDR3 region: CASSLIREGYNEQFF. The CDR3 region has the DNA TGTGCCAGCAGCTTAATCCGGGAGGGGTACAATGAGCAGTTCTTC.

V gene TRBV4-1 combines with J gene TRBJ1-5; D is unresolved. Germline assignment: CDR1 MGHRA and CDR2 YSYEKL. The CDR3 is 14 residues long. Trimming left V 2 bases short and J 2 bases short, with 7 bases between. As DNA, the CDR3 is TGCGCCAGCAGCCAAAGAGTCGGCAATCAGCCCCAGCATTTT. Translation: CASSQRVGNQPQHF.

The rearrangement uses TRBV2 and TRBJ1-3; 9 nucleotides agree with TRBD1. J gave up 3 bases and V 10 bases, and 7 bases lay outside the gene matches. The CDR3 has 14 amino acids. Germline V CDR1 and CDR2: SNHLY, FYNNEI. As DNA, the CDR3 is TGTGCCATCGGACAGGGGTTGTATGGAAACACCATATATTTT. Its protein product is CAIGQGLYGNTIYF.

This chain links TRBV10-3 with TRBJ2-2; 7 bases line up with TRBD1. The CDR3 length is 14 residues. Germline V gene lookup returns CDR1 ENHRY and CDR2 SYGVKD. Trimming at V came to 7 bases and at J to 1 base, leaving 3 bases not matched to a gene. The CDR3 DNA reads as TGTGCCATCACGGACAGGTTGAACACCGGGGAGCTGTTTTTT. Its translation is CAITDRLNTGELFF.

This clone was found once. CDR3 in DNA: TGTGCCAGCAGCCAACCTGAGACAGGGGACTATGGCTACACCTTC. Its protein product is CASSQPETGDYGYTF. The rearrangement uses TRBV4-2 and TRBJ1-2; 8 bases agree with TRBD1. Looked up from germline, CDR1 is LGHNA and CDR2 is YNFKEQ. V shed 2 bases, J shed 3 bases, and the junction held 5 bases outside the gene matches. CDR3 size: 15 residues.

The chain links TRBV15 to TRBJ2-1, with a tentative D call TRBD2 (5 bases). CDR1 and CDR2 from the germline V gene are LNHNV and YYDKDF (reference sequence). V gave up 6 bases and J gave up 2 bases, with 11 bases separating them. CDR3 length: 14 amino acids. The CDR3 DNA reads as TGTGCCACCAGGCGAGGGCAGACCTACAATGAGCAGTTCTTC. It yields the protein CATRRGQTYNEQFF.